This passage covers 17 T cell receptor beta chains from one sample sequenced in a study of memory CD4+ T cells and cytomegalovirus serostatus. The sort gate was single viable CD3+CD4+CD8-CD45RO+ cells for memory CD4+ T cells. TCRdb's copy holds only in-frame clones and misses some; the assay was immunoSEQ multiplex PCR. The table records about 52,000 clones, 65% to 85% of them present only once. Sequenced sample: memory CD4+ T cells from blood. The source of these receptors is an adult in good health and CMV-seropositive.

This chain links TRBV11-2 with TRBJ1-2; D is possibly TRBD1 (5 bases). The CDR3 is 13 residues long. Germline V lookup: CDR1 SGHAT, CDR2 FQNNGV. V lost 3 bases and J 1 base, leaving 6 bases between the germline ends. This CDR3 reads CASSFDSNYGYTF. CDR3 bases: TGTGCCAGCAGCTTTGACAGTAACTATGGCTACACCTTC.

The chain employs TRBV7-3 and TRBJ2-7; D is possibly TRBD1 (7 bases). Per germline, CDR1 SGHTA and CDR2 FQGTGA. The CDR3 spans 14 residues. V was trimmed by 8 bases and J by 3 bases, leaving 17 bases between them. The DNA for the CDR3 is TGTGCCAGCGCTGGGGCCCAGGGGGGCTACGAGCAGTACTTC. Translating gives CASAGAQGGYEQYF. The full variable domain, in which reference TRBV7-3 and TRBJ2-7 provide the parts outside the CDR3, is GAGVSQTPSNKVTEKGKYVELRCDPISGHTALYWYRQSLGQGPEFLIYFQGTGAADDSGLPNDRFFAVRPEGSVSTLKIQRTERGDSAVYLCASAGAQGGYEQYFGPGTRLTVT.

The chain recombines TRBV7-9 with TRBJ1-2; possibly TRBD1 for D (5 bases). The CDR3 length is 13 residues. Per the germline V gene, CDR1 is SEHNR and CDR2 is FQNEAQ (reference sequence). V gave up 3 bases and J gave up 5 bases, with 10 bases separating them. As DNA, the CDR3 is TGTGCCAGCAGCTTGACAGCCAGTTATGGCTACACCTTC. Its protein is CASSLTASYGYTF. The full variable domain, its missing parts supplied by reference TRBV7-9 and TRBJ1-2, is DTGVSQNPRHKITKRGQNVTFRCDPISEHNRLYWYRQTLGQGPEFLTYFQNEAQLEKSRLLSDRFSAERPKGSFSTLEIQRTEQGDSAMYLCASSLTASYGYTFGSGTRLTVV.

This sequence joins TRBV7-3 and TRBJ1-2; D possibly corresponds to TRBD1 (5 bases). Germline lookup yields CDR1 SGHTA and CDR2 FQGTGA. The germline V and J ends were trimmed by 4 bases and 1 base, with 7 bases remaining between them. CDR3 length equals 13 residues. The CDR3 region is CASSYDSNYGYTF. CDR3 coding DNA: TGTGCCAGCAGCTACGACAGTAACTATGGCTACACCTTC.

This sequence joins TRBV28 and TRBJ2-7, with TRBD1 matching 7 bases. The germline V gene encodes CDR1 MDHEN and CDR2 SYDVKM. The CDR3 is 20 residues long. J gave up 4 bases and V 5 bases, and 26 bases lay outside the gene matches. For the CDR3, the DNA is TGTGCCAGCAGTCGATCGTCACGCCTCGGACAGGCTCGGTACGTTTACGAGCAGTACTTC. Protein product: CASSRSSRLGQARYVYEQYF.

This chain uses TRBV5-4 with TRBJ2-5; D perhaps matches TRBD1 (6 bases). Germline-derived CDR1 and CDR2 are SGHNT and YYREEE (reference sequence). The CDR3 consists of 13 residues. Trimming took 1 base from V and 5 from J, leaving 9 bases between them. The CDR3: CASSLSRGETQYF. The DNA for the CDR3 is TGTGCCAGCAGCTTGTCGAGGGGGGAGACCCAGTACTTC.

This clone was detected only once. CDR3 DNA: TGTGCCAGCAGCTTAGGCGGGAGCTCCTACGAGCAGTACTTC. Its translation is CASSLGGSSYEQYF. The chain links TRBV11-2 to TRBJ2-7, with TRBD2 identical over 7 bases. After removal of 1 base from V and 0 bases from J, the junction contained 0 bases not matched to a gene. Germline loops: CDR1 SGHAT, CDR2 FQNNGV. The CDR3 sequence is 14 residues long.

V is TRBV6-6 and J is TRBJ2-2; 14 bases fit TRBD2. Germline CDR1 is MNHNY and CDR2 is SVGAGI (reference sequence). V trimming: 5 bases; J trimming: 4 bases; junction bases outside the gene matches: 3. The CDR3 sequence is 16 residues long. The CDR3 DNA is TGTGCCAGCAGTAAAGGGACTAGCGGGAGCACCGGGGAGCTGTTTTTT. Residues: CASSKGTSGSTGELFF.

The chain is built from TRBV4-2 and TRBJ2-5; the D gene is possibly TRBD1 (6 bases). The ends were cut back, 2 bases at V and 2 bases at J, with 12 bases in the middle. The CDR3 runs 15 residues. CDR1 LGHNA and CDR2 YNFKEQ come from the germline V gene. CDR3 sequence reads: CASSQPSTGQETQYF. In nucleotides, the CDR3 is TGTGCCAGCAGCCAACCTTCGACAGGTCAAGAGACCCAGTACTTC.

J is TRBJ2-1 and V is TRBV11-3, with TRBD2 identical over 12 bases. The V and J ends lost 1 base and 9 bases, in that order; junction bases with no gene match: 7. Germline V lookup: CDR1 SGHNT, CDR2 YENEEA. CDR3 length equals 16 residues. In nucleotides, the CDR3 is TGTGCCAGCAGCTTAGGCCTAGCGGGAGGGAACGGTGAGCAGTTCTTC. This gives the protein CASSLGLAGGNGEQFF.

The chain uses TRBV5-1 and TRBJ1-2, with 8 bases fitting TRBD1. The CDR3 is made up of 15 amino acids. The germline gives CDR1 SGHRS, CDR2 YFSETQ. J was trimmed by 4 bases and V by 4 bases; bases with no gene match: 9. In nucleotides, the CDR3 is TGCGCCAGCAGCCCCCGGCAGGGGGCAGGCTATGGCTACACCTTC. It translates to CASSPRQGAGYGYTF.

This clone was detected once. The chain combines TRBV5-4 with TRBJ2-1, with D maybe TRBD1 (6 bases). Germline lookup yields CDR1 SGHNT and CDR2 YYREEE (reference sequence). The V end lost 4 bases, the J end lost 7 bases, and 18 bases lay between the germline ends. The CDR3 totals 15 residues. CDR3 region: CASSRDIRMGNEQFF. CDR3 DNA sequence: TGTGCCAGCAGCCGGGACATCCGTATGGGGAATGAGCAGTTCTTC.

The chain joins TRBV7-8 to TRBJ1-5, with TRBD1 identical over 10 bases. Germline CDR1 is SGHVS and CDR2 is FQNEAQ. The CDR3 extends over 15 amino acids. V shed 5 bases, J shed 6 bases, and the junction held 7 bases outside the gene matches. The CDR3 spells CASSIGTGEGQPQHF. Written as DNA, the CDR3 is TGTGCCAGCAGCATCGGGACAGGGGAAGGTCAGCCCCAGCATTTT.

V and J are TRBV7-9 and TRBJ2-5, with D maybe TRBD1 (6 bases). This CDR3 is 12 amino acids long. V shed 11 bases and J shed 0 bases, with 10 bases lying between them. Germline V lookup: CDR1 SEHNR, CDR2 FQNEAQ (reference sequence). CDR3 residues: CAARGYQETQYF. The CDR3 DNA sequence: TGTGCCGCGAGGGGGTACCAAGAGACCCAGTACTTC.

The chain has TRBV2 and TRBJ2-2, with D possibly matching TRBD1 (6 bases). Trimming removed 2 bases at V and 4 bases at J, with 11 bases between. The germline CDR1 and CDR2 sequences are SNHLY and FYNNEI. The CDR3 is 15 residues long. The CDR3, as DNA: TGTGCCAGCAGTGAACAGGGGAGTGGCACCGGGGAGCTGTTTTTT. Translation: CASSEQGSGTGELFF.

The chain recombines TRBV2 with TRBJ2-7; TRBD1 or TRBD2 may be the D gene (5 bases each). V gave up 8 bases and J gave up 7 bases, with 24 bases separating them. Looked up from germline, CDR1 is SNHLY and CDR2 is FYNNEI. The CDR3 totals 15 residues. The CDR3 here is CASSRALAVEGEQYF. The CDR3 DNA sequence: TGTGCCAGCTCTCGTGCACTCGCGGTCGAGGGGGAGCAGTACTTC.

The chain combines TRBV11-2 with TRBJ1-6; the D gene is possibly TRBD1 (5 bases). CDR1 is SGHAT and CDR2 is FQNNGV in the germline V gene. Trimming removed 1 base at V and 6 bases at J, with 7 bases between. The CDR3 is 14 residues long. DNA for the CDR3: TGTGCCAGCAGCTTAGCTGGGGGTAATTCACCCCTCCACTTT. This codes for CASSLAGGNSPLHF.